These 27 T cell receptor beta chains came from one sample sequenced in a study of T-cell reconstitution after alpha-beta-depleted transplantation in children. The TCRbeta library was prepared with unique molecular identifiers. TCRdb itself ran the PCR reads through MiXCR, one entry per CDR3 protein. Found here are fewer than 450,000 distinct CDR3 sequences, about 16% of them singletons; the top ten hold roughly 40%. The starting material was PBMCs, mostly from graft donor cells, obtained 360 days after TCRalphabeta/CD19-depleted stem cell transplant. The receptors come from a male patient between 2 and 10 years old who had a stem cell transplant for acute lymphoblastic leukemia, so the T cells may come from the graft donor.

CDR3 sequence reads: CASSQEEWGFNSPLHF. The CDR3 DNA sequence: TGCGCCAGCAGCCAAGAAGAGTGGGGGTTTAATTCACCCCTCCACTTT. This chain uses TRBV4-1 with TRBJ1-6; weak D call: TRBD1 (5 bases). Germline V lookup: CDR1 MGHRA, CDR2 YSYEKL. V lost 0 bases to trimming and J lost 6 bases, with 12 bases between them. The CDR3 is made up of 16 amino acids.

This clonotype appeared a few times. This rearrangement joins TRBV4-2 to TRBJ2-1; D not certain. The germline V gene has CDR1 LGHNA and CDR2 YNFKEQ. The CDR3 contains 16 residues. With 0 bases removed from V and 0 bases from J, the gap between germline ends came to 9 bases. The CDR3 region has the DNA TGTGCCAGCAGCCAAGAGGTTTCAGACTCCTACAATGAGCAGTTCTTC. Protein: CASSQEVSDSYNEQFF.

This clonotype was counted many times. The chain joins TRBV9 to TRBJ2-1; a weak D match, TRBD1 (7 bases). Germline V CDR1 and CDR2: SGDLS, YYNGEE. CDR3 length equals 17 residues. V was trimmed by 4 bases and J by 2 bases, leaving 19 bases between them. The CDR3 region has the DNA TGTGCCAGCAGCCCGGGGGACAGATCCACGACCTACAATGAGCAGTTCTTC. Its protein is CASSPGDRSTTYNEQFF.

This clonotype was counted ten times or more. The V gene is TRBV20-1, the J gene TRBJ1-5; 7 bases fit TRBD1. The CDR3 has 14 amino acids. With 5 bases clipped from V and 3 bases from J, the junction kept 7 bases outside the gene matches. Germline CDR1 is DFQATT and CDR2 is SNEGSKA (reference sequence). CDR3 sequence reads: CSAPAGGFNQPQHF. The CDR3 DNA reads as TGCAGTGCTCCCGCAGGGGGGTTCAATCAGCCCCAGCATTTT.

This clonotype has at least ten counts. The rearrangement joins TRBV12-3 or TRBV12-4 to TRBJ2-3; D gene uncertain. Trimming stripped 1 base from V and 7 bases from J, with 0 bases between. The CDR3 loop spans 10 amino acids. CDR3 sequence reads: CASSLDTQYF. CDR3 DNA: TGTGCCAGCAGTTTAGATACGCAGTATTTT.

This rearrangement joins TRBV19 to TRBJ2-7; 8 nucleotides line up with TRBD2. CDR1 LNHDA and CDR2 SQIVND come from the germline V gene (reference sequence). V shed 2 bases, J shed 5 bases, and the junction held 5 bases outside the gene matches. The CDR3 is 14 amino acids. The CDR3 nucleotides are TGTGCCAGTAGTATAACGGGAGGGAGCGACGAGCAGTACTTC. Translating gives CASSITGGSDEQYF. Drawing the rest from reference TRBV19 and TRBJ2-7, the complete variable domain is DGGITQSPKYLFRKEGQNVTLSCEQNLNHDAMYWYRQDPGQGLRLIYYSQIVNDFQKGDIAEGYSVSREKKESFPLTVTSAQKNPTAFYLCASSITGGSDEQYFGPGTRLTVT.

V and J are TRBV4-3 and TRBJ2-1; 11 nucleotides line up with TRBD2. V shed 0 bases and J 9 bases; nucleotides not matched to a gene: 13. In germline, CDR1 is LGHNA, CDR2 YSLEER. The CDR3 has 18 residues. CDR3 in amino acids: CASSQDQGRLAGYGEQFF. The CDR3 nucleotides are TGCGCCAGCAGCCAAGATCAGGGGAGACTAGCGGGATACGGTGAGCAGTTCTTC.

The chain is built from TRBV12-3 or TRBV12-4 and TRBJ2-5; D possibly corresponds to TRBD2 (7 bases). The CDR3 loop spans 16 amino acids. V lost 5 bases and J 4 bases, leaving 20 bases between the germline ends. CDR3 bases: TGTGCCAGCAGTCCGGGGGGACCTCGAGGGGGAGAGACCCAGTACTTC. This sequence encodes CASSPGGPRGGETQYF.

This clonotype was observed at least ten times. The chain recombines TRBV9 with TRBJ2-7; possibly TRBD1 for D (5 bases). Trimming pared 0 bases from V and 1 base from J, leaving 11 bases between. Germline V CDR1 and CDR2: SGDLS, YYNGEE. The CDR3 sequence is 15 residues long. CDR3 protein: CASSVAARGSYEQYF. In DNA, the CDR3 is TGTGCCAGCAGCGTAGCCGCAAGGGGATCCTACGAGCAGTACTTC. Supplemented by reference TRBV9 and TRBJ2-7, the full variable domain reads DSGVTQTPKHLITATGQRVTLRCSPRSGDLSVYWYQQSLDQGLQFLIQYYNGEERAKGNILERFSAQQFPDLHSELNLSSLELGDSALYFCASSVAARGSYEQYFGPGTRLTVT.

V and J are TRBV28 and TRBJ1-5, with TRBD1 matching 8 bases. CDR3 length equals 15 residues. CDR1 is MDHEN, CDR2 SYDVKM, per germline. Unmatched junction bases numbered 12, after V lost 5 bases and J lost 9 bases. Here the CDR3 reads CASSGPQGAQWPQHF. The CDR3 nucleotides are TGTGCCAGCAGTGGGCCTCAGGGGGCTCAATGGCCCCAGCATTTT.

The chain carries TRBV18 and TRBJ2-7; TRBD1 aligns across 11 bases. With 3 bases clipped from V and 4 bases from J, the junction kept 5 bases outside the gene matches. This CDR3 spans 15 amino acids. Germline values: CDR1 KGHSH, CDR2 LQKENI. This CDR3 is CASSPGTGGTYEQYF. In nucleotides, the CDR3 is TGTGCCAGCTCACCCGGGACAGGGGGAACTTACGAGCAGTACTTC.

CDR3: CAISEPGPSPLHF. Here the CDR3 DNA reads TGTGCCATCAGTGAACCGGGACCTTCACCCCTCCACTTT. The chain has TRBV10-3 and TRBJ1-6; D might be TRBD1 (5 bases). Trimming removed 3 bases at V and 9 bases at J, with 9 bases between. The germline V gene has CDR1 ENHRY and CDR2 SYGVKD. There are 13 residues in the CDR3.

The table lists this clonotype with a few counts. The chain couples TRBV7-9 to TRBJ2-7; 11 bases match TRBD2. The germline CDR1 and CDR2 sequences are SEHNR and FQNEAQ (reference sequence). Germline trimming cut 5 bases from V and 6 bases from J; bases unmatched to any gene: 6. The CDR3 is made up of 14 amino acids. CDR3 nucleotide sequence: TGTGCCAGCAGCCCCGGGACTAGCGGACTCGAGCAGTACTTC. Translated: CASSPGTSGLEQYF.

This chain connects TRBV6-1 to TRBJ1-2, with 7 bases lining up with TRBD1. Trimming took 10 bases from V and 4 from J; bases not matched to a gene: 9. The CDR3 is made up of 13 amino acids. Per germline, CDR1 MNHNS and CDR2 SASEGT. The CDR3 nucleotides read TGTGCCAATTCACCGGGACAGACCTATGGCTACACCTTC. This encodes CANSPGQTYGYTF.

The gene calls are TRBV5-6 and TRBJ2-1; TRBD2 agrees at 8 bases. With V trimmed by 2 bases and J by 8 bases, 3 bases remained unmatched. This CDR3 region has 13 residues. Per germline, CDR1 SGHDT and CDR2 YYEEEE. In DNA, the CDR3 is TGTGCCAGCAGCTTCCAGCGGGAGTATGAGCAGTTCTTC. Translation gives CASSFQREYEQFF.

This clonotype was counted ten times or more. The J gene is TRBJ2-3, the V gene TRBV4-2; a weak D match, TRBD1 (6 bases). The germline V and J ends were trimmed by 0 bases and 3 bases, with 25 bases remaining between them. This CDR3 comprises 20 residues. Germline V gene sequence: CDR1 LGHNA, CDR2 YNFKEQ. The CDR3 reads CASSQDPKVPHPRGTDTQYF. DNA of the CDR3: TGTGCCAGCAGCCAAGATCCCAAGGTCCCCCATCCTAGGGGGACAGATACGCAGTATTTT.

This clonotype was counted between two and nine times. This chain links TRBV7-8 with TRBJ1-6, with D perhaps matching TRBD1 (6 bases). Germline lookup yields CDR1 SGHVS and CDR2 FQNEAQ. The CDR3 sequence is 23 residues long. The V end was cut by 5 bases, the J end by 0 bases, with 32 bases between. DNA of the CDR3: TGTGCCAGCAGCGCCCTTCAGGGGTCCCGGGGGCCTACACTGAGCTCCTATAATTCACCCCTCCACTTT. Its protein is CASSALQGSRGPTLSSYNSPLHF.

The DNA for the CDR3 is TGTGCCAGCAGCCAACCCTCAGCCTCCGGGACAGGGAATTACAATGAGCAGTTCTTC. Translating gives CASSQPSASGTGNYNEQFF. The chain employs TRBV4-2 and TRBJ2-1; TRBD1 aligns across 9 bases. The CDR3 consists of 19 residues. V lost 2 bases and J lost 4; bases outside the gene matches: 15. In germline, CDR1 is LGHNA, CDR2 YNFKEQ.

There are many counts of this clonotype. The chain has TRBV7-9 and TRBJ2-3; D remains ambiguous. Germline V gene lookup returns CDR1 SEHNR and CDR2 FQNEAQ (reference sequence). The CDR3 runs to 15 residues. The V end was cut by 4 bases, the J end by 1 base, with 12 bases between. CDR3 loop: CASSSTPAGTDTQYF. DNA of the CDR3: TGTGCCAGCAGCTCCACCCCGGCGGGCACAGATACGCAGTATTTT. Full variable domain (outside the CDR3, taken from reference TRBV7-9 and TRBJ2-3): DTGVSQNPRHKITKRGQNVTFRCDPISEHNRLYWYRQTLGQGPEFLTYFQNEAQLEKSRLLSDRFSAERPKGSFSTLEIQRTEQGDSAMYLCASSSTPAGTDTQYFGPGTRLTVL.

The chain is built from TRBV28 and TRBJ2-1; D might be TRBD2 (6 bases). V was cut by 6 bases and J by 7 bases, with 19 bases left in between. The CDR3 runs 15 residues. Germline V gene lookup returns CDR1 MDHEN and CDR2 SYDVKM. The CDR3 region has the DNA TGTGCCAGCAGCCGACCATTCCCGGGAGCGAATGAGCAGTTCTTC. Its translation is CASSRPFPGANEQFF.

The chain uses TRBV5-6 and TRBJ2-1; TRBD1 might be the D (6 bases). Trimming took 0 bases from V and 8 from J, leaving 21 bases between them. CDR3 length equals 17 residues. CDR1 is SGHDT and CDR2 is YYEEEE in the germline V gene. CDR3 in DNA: TGTGCCAGCAGCTTGGCCCCCAGGGGCTTAGTCATCGATGAGCAGTTCTTC. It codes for CASSLAPRGLVIDEQFF.

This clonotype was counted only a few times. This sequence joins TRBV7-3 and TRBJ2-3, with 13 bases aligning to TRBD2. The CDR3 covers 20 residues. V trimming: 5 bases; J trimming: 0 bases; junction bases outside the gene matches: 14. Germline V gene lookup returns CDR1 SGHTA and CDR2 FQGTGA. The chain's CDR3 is CASSPGTSGTGATSTDTQYF. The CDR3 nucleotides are TGTGCCAGCAGCCCGGGGACTAGCGGGACTGGTGCGACTAGCACAGATACGCAGTATTTT. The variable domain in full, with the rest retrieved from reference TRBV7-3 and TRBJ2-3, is GAGVSQTPSNKVTEKGKYVELRCDPISGHTALYWYRQSLGQGPEFLIYFQGTGAADDSGLPNDRFFAVRPEGSVSTLKIQRTERGDSAVYLCASSPGTSGTGATSTDTQYFGPGTRLTVL.

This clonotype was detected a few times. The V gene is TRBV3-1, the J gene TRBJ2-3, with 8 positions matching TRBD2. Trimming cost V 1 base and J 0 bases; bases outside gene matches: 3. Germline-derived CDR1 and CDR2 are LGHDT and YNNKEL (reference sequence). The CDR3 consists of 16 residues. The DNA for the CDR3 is TGTGCCAGCAGCCAAGTCCCTAGCGGGAGCACAGATACGCAGTATTTT. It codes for CASSQVPSGSTDTQYF.

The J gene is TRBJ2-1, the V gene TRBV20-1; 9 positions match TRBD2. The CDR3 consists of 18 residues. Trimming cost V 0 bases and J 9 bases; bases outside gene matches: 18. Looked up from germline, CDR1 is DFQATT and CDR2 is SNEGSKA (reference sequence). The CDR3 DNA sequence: TGCAGTGCTAGAGATAGGCCCCCTCGAGCGGGAGGAGTGGGTGAGCAGTTCTTC. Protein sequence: CSARDRPPRAGGVGEQFF.

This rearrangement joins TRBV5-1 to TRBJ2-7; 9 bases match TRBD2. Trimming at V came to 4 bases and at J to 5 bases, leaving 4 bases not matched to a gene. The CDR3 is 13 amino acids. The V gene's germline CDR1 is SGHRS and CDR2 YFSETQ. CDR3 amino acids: CASSVAGVHEQYF. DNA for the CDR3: TGCGCCAGCAGCGTAGCGGGAGTCCACGAGCAGTACTTC.

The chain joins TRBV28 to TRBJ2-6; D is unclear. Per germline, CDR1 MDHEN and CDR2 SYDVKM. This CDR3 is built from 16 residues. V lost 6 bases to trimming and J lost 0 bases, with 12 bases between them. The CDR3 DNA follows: TGTGCCAGCAGCCCCAGACTTTACTCTGGGGCCAACGTCCTGACTTTC. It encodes CASSPRLYSGANVLTF.

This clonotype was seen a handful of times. The CDR3 DNA follows: TGTGCCAGCAGTGAAGCTCGGACGATAGGGACGCAGTATTTT. It translates to CASSEARTIGTQYF. The gene calls are TRBV2 and TRBJ2-3; unclear D gene. The CDR3 extends over 14 amino acids. Germline CDR1 is SNHLY and CDR2 is FYNNEI. Between the trimmed V and J ends, which lost 0 bases and 9 bases, there was a span of 13 bases.